This T cell receptor (beta chain) is from a study of cytomegalovirus exposure and HLA in healthy donors. Broader study findings: Sequencing depth roughly uniform across donors was assumed in presence/absence analyses. Within a later analysis, the majority of CMV-associated TCR beta chains appeared HLA-restricted.

This PCR relied on a set of 60 Vbeta primers and 13 Jbeta primers. TCRdb's copy holds only in-frame clones and misses some; the assay was immunoSEQ multiplex PCR. The sample lists some 190,000 clones, 70% to 90% occurring once. The CDR3 extends over 15 amino acids. V shed 4 bases, J shed 1 base, and the junction held 5 bases outside the gene matches. Germline V gene lookup returns CDR1 SGHDT and CDR2 YYEEEE. In this sample, this clone turned up once. Its antigen is unidentified. The clonotype was recovered from a male donor in good health and CMV-seronegative. The sequenced material came from PBMCs. This chain connects TRBV5-6 to TRBJ1-3, with 7 bases lining up with TRBD1. Written as DNA, the CDR3 is TGTGCCAGCAGCCCGGGACAGTGGTCTGGAAACACCATATATTTT. This gives the protein CASSPGQWSGNTIYF.